Each of the 26 T cell receptor beta chains below was sequenced from the same sample in a study of T-cell memory formation after mild COVID-19. A single record per CDR3 protein comes from TCRdb applying MiXCR to the 5' RACE reads. The data show fewer than 140,000 distinct CDR3 sequences, around 15% seen once. The sequencing sample was made of PBMCs or a T cell subset sorted from them (not recorded which). The receptor set was obtained from an adult woman who had mild COVID-19 (a few samples of this study predate the infection). Cell type and time point are not known.

In its sample, this clonotype was seen a few times. The chain links TRBV20-1 to TRBJ2-3; D is unresolved. Germline V CDR1 and CDR2: DFQATT, SNEGSKA (reference sequence). V lost 0 bases to trimming and J lost 1 base, with 20 bases between them. This CDR3 has 18 amino acids. DNA of the CDR3: TGCAGTGCTAGAGATCAGAGAGTACTGGCACGGGGCACAGATACGCAGTATTTT. Translated: CSARDQRVLARGTDTQYF.

This clonotype was seen a handful of times. The J gene is TRBJ2-1, the V gene TRBV15; a weak D match, TRBD1 (6 bases). Germline V lookup: CDR1 LNHNV, CDR2 YYDKDF (reference sequence). Between the trimmed V and J ends, which lost 5 bases and 4 bases, there was a span of 15 bases. The CDR3 contains 15 residues. The CDR3 region has the DNA TGTGCCACCAGCTCGGACAGAGACCTTTACAATGAGCAGTTCTTC. It codes for CATSSDRDLYNEQFF.

In this sample, this clonotype turned up a few times. This chain joins TRBV18 and TRBJ2-4, with 8 bases lining up with TRBD1. The CDR3 runs to 15 residues. V shed 3 bases and J 8 bases; nucleotides not matched to a gene: 9. CDR1 and CDR2 from the germline V gene are KGHSH and LQKENI. The CDR3 loop reads CASSPENDRGDIQYF. The CDR3 coding sequence is TGTGCCAGCTCACCGGAAAACGACAGGGGAGACATTCAGTACTTC.

The chain links TRBV7-6 to TRBJ2-1, with 11 bases lining up with TRBD2. CDR1 is SGHVS, CDR2 FNYEAQ, per germline. After removal of 5 bases from V and 8 bases from J, the junction contained 11 bases not matched to a gene. The CDR3 length is 16 residues. CDR3 DNA sequence: TGTGCCAGCAGCCAACGGACTAGCGGGCTTGGGGATGAGCAGTTCTTC. It is translated as CASSQRTSGLGDEQFF.

The gene calls are TRBV6-6 and TRBJ2-2, with a tentative D call TRBD2 (5 bases). V lost 2 bases and J lost 4, with 14 bases in between. CDR3 size: 16 residues. Germline-derived CDR1 and CDR2 are MNHNY and SVGAGI (reference sequence). The CDR3 sequence: CASSYDGAGGTGELFF. CDR3 DNA: TGTGCCAGCAGTTACGATGGTGCGGGCGGCACCGGGGAGCTGTTTTTT.

This clonotype was detected a few times. The chain links TRBV5-1 to TRBJ1-1; TRBD1 matches at 9 bases. Germline CDR1 reads SGHRS; CDR2 reads YFSETQ. There are 14 residues in the CDR3. V shed 4 bases, J shed 6 bases, and the junction held 7 bases outside the gene matches. The CDR3 region is CASSNGQGRPEAFF. As DNA, the CDR3 is TGCGCCAGCAGCAACGGACAGGGGAGACCTGAAGCTTTCTTT. Based on the CDR3 plus reference TRBV5-1 and TRBJ1-1, the full variable domain is KAGVTQTPRYLIKTRGQQVTLSCSPISGHRSVSWYQQTPGQGLQFLFEYFSETQRNKGNFPGRFSGRQFSNSRSEMNVSTLELGDSALYLCASSNGQGRPEAFFGQGTRLTVV.

V usage is TRBV7-2 and J usage is TRBJ2-5; TRBD2 aligns across 12 bases. The V and J ends lost 0 bases and 1 base, in that order; junction bases with no gene match: 3. The V gene's germline CDR1 is SGHTA and CDR2 FQGNSA. This CDR3 spans 17 amino acids. The CDR3 spells CASSLAGLAGTQETQYF. CDR3 bases: TGTGCCAGCAGCTTAGCAGGACTAGCGGGAACCCAAGAGACCCAGTACTTC.

The CDR3 reads CASSLPGSNEKLFF. CDR3 nucleotide sequence: TGTGCCAGCAGTTTACCAGGGTCTAATGAAAAACTGTTTTTT. The V call is TRBV12-3 or TRBV12-4, the J call TRBJ1-4; weak D call: TRBD1 (5 bases). The length of the CDR3 is 14 residues. Between the trimmed V and J ends, which lost 2 bases and 3 bases, there was a span of 7 bases.

This clonotype appeared a few times. The rearrangement joins TRBV24-1 to TRBJ2-1; D gene unclear. V lost 6 bases to trimming and J lost 8 bases, with 16 bases between them. Germline values: CDR1 KGHDR, CDR2 SFDVKD. The CDR3 runs 14 residues. The CDR3 sequence is CATSTWELSDEQFF. The CDR3 DNA reads TGTGCCACCAGTACATGGGAACTTTCGGATGAGCAGTTCTTC.

The chain joins TRBV7-6 to TRBJ2-7; TRBD1 matches 7 bases. The CDR3 runs to 15 residues. Trimming at V came to 5 bases and at J to 0 bases, leaving 7 bases not matched to a gene. Per the germline V gene, CDR1 is SGHVS and CDR2 is FNYEAQ. This CDR3 is CASSPRDRSSYEQYF. The CDR3 bases are TGTGCCAGCAGCCCACGGGACAGAAGCTCCTACGAGCAGTACTTC.

This clonotype has only a few counts. The chain uses TRBV25-1 and TRBJ2-7; 7 nucleotides match TRBD1. The junction had 2 bases not matched to a gene; V was cut back by 4 bases and J by 5 bases. Germline CDR1 and CDR2: MGHDK and SYGVNS. This CDR3 comprises 12 residues. Here the CDR3 DNA reads TGTGCCAGCAGTGTAACAGGGGACGAGCAGTACTTC. This gives the protein CASSVTGDEQYF.

The CDR3 reads CASSYQGPGNQPQHF. CDR3 in DNA: TGTGCCAGCAGTTACCAGGGGCCGGGCAATCAGCCCCAGCATTTT. The V call is TRBV6-2 or TRBV6-3, the J call TRBJ1-5; the D gene is possibly TRBD1 (6 bases). CDR3 length: 15 amino acids. The germline V and J ends were trimmed by 2 bases and 2 bases, with 10 bases remaining between them. CDR1 MNHEY and CDR2 SVGEGT come from the germline V gene.

The chain couples TRBV9 to TRBJ1-2; the D is unclear. Trimming took off 0 bases at V and 3 bases at J, with 9 bases between the two ends. The V gene's germline CDR1 is SGDLS and CDR2 YYNGEE. This CDR3 has 14 amino acids. The CDR3 DNA reads as TGTGCCAGCAGCGTAGCTTCGGTTGACTATGGCTACACCTTC. Translation gives CASSVASVDYGYTF.

The V gene is TRBV7-9, the J gene TRBJ2-1, with TRBD1 matching 10 bases. V shed 4 bases, J shed 4 bases, and the junction held 7 bases outside the gene matches. The germline V gene encodes CDR1 SEHNR and CDR2 FQNEAQ (reference sequence). The CDR3 is 16 amino acids. CDR3: CASSSTGTGDYNEQFF. The DNA for the CDR3 is TGTGCCAGCAGCTCCACCGGGACAGGGGATTACAATGAGCAGTTCTTC.

J is TRBJ2-1 and V is TRBV11-2; D remains unclear. Germline values: CDR1 SGHAT, CDR2 FQNNGV. Trimming left V 3 bases short and J 14 bases short, with 2 bases between. The CDR3 covers 8 residues. The CDR3, as DNA: TGTGCCAGCAGCTTTGAGTTCTTC. The encoded protein is CASSFEFF.

J is TRBJ2-3 and V is TRBV21-1; the table's D call of TRBD2 was not tested on the DNA. TRBV21-1 is shown as a pseudogene. CDR3 length: 17 residues. CDR3 protein: CASSKGLAGASTDTQYF. The CDR3 DNA sequence: TGTGCCAGCAGCAAGGGACTAGCGGGAGCGAGCACAGACACGCAGTATTTT.

The gene calls are TRBV12-3 or TRBV12-4 and TRBJ1-6; D ambiguous. The V and J ends lost 3 bases and 12 bases respectively, with 9 bases between them. There are 12 residues in the CDR3. The chain's CDR3 is CASSLGIEPLHF. CDR3 DNA: TGTGCCAGCAGTTTGGGCATCGAACCCCTCCACTTT.

The chain recombines TRBV27 with TRBJ1-5; D is ambiguous. This CDR3 region has 15 residues. Germline CDR1 and CDR2: MNHEY and SMNVEV (reference sequence). V dropped 7 bases and J dropped 2 bases, with 15 bases sitting between them. Here the CDR3 reads CASTTVWGGNQPQHF. The DNA for the CDR3 is TGTGCCAGCACTACGGTTTGGGGTGGCAATCAGCCCCAGCATTTT.

This clonotype was counted between two and nine times. The chain combines TRBV30 with TRBJ1-1; weak D call: TRBD1 (5 bases). Germline assignment: CDR1 GTSNPN and CDR2 SVGIG (reference sequence). The CDR3 is 13 amino acids. V lost 3 bases and J 4 bases, leaving 12 bases between the germline ends. In DNA, the CDR3 is TGTGCCTGGAGCGCAGGGTGGGGCACTGAAGCTTTCTTT. Residues: CAWSAGWGTEAFF.

This clonotype occurred many times. The rearrangement uses TRBV5-5 and TRBJ1-1; D is ambiguous. This CDR3 is built from 13 residues. The germline V gene has CDR1 SGHKS and CDR2 YYEKEE (reference sequence). The ends were cut back, 2 bases at V and 0 bases at J, with 5 bases in the middle. The CDR3 DNA reads TGTGCCAGCAGCTTTCGGTTGAACACTGAAGCTTTCTTT. This translates into CASSFRLNTEAFF.

By share, this clonotype counts as large. The chain recombines TRBV12-3 or TRBV12-4 with TRBJ2-7, with D tentatively TRBD1 (5 bases). Trimming took 1 base from V and 2 from J, leaving 6 bases between them. This CDR3 has 13 amino acids. The CDR3 loop is CASSLVDTYEQYF. The DNA for the CDR3 is TGTGCCAGCAGTTTAGTGGACACCTACGAGCAGTACTTC.

This clonotype showed up just a few times. This rearrangement joins TRBV9 to TRBJ1-2; D gene uncertain. Per the germline V gene, CDR1 is SGDLS and CDR2 is YYNGEE. This CDR3 is 13 amino acids long. V was trimmed by 0 bases and J by 5 bases, leaving 8 bases between them. This chain's CDR3 is CASSVAASYGYTF. The CDR3 region has the DNA TGTGCCAGCAGCGTAGCGGCTTCTTATGGCTACACCTTC.

V is TRBV29-1 and J is TRBJ1-6; tentative D call: TRBD1 (6 bases). Trimming pared 5 bases from V and 14 bases from J, leaving 13 bases between. Per the germline V gene, CDR1 is SQVTM and CDR2 is ANQGSEA. CDR3 length: 11 residues. The CDR3 region has the DNA TGCAGCGTTTGGTTCTCAGGGGCCCTCCACTTT. This codes for CSVWFSGALHF.

The genes are TRBV29-1 and TRBJ2-1; D not certain. Trimming pared 5 bases from V and 1 base from J, leaving 15 bases between. This CDR3 comprises 15 residues. Per the germline V gene, CDR1 is SQVTM and CDR2 is ANQGSEA. For the CDR3, the DNA is TGCAGCGTTTTCGGGCAGCGCGATTCCTACAATGAGCAGTTCTTC. Protein product: CSVFGQRDSYNEQFF.

This clonotype turned up a few times. The chain couples TRBV6-2 or TRBV6-3 to TRBJ2-1, with 9 nucleotides matching TRBD1. The length of the CDR3 is 17 residues. Looked up from germline, CDR1 is MNHEY and CDR2 is SVGEGT. The V segment lost 5 bases and the J segment 0 bases; nucleotides outside the gene matches: 8. The CDR3 region is CASSNGTGRNSYNEQFF. Here the CDR3 DNA reads TGTGCCAGCAGTAATGGGACAGGGCGAAACTCCTACAATGAGCAGTTCTTC.

V is TRBV4-2 and J is TRBJ2-1; D is unclear. This CDR3 comprises 12 residues. Germline V lookup: CDR1 LGHNA, CDR2 YNFKEQ. Trimming cost V 4 bases and J 6 bases, with 7 bases left between them. The chain's CDR3 is CASSPLSNEQFF. The CDR3 DNA sequence: TGTGCCAGCAGCCCACTTTCCAATGAGCAGTTCTTC.